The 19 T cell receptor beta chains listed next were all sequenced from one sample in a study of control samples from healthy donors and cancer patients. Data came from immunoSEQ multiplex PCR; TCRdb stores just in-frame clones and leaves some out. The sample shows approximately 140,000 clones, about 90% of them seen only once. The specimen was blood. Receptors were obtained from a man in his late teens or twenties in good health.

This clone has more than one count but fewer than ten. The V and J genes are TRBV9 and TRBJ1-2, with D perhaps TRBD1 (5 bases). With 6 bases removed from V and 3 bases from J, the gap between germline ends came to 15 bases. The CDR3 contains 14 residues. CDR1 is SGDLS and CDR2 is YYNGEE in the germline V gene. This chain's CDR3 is CASTHGAGDYGYTF. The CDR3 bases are TGTGCCAGCACCCACGGGGCGGGGGACTATGGCTACACCTTC.

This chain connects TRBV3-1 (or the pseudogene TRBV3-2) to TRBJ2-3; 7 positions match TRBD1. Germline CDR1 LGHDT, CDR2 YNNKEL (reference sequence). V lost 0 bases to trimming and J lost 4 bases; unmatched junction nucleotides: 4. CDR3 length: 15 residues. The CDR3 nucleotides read TGTGCCAGCAGCCAAGATACAGGGGTGGCAGATACGCAGTATTTT. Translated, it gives CASSQDTGVADTQYF.

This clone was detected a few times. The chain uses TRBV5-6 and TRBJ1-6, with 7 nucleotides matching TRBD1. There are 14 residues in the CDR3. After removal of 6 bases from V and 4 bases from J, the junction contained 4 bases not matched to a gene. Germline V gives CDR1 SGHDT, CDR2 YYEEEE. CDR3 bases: TGTGCCAGCACCGAACAGGGGTATAATTCACCCCTCCACTTT. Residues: CASTEQGYNSPLHF.

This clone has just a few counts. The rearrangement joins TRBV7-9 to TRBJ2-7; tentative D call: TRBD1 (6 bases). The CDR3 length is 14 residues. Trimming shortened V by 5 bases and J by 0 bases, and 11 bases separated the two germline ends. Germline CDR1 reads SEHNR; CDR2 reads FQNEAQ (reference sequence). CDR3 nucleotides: TGTGCCAGCAGCCCGGGGACATCCTCCTACGAGCAGTACTTC. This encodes CASSPGTSSYEQYF.

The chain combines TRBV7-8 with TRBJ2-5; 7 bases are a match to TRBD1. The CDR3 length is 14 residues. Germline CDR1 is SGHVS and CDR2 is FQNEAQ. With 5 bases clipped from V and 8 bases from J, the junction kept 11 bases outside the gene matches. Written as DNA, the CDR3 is TGTGCCAGCAGCCGACAGGGCTTTATGACTACCCAGTACTTC. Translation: CASSRQGFMTTQYF.

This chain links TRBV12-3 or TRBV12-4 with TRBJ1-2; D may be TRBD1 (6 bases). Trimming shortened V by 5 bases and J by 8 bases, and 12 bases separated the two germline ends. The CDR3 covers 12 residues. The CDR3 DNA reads TGTGCCAGCAGTCTTACAGGGTACGGCTACACCTTC. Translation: CASSLTGYGYTF.

The CDR3 DNA is TGCGCCAGCAGCTTAGGGGGCGATAATTCACCCCTCCACTTT. Amino acid sequence: CASSLGGDNSPLHF. V gene TRBV5-1 combines with J gene TRBJ1-6; 7 bases align to TRBD1. The V segment lost 2 bases and the J segment 5 bases; nucleotides outside the gene matches: 1. The CDR3 contains 14 residues. Looked up from germline, CDR1 is SGHRS and CDR2 is YFSETQ.

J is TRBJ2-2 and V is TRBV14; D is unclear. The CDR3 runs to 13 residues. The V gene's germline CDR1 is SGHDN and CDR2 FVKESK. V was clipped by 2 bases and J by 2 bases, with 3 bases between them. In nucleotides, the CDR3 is TGTGCCAGCAGCCAACTAAACACCGGGGAGCTGTTTTTT. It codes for CASSQLNTGELFF.

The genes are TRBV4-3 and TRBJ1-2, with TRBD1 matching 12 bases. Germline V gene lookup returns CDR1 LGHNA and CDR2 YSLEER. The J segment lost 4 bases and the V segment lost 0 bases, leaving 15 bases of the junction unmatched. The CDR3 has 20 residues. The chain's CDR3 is CASSQDHGTGGPMGLYGYTF. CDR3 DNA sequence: TGCGCCAGCAGCCAAGATCACGGGACAGGGGGCCCAATGGGCCTCTATGGCTACACCTTC.

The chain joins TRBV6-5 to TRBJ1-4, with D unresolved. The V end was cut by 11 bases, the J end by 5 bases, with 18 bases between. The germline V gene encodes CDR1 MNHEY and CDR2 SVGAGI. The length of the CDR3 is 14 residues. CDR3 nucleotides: TGTGCCGTTAGATTAAGTCATGTAAATGAAAAACTGTTTTTT. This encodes CAVRLSHVNEKLFF.

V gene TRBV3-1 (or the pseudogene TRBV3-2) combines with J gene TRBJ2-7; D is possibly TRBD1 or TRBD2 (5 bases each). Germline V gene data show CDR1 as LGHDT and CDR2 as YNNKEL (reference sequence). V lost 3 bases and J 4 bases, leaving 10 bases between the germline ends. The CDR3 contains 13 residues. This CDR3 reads CASSHRGQYEQYF. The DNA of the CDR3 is TGTGCCAGCAGCCATCGGGGCCAATACGAGCAGTACTTC.

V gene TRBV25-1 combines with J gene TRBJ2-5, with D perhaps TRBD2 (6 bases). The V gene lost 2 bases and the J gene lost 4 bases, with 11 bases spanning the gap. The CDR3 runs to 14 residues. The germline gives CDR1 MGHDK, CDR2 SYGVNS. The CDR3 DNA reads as TGTGCCAGCAGTGAACCGGCGGGACCAGAGACCCAGTACTTC. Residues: CASSEPAGPETQYF. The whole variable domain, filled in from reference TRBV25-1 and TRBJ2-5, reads EADIYQTPRYLVIGTGKKITLECSQTMGHDKMYWYQQDPGMELHLIHYSYGVNSTEKGDLSSESTVSRIRTEHFPLTLESARPSHTSQYLCASSEPAGPETQYFGPGTRLLVL.

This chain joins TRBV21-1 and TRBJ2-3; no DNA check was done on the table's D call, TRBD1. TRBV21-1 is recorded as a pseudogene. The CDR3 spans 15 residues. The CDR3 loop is CASSSRDRTTDTQYF. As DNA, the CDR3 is TGTGCCAGCAGCAGCCGGGACAGGACCACAGATACGCAGTATTTT.

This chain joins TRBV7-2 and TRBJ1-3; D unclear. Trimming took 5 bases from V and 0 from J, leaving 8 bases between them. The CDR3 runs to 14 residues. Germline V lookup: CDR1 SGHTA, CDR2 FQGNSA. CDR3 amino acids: CASSERVSGNTIYF. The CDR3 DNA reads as TGTGCCAGCAGCGAGCGGGTCTCTGGAAACACCATATATTTT. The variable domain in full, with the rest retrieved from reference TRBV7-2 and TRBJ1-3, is GAGVSQSPSNKVTEKGKDVELRCDPISGHTALYWYRQSLGQGLEFLIYFQGNSAPDKSGLPSDRFSAERTGGSVSTLTIQRTQQEDSAVYLCASSERVSGNTIYFGEGSWLTVV.

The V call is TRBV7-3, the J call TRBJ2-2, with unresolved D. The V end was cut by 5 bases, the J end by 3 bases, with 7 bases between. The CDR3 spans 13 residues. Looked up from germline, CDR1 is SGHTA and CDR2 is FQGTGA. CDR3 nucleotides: TGTGCCAGCAGCACGGGTCACACCGGGGAGCTGTTTTTT. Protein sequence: CASSTGHTGELFF.

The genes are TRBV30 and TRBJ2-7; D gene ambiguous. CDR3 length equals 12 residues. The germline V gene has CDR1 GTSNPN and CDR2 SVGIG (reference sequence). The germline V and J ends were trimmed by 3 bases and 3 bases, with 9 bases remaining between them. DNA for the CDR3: TGTGCCTGGAGCCTCGGGCACTACGAGCAGTACTTC. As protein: CAWSLGHYEQYF.

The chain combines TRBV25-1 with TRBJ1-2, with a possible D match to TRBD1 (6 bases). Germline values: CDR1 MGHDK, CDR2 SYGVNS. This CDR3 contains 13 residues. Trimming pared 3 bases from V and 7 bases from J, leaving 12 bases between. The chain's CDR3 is CASSESGVFGYTF. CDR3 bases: TGTGCCAGCAGTGAGTCAGGGGTTTTTGGCTACACCTTC.

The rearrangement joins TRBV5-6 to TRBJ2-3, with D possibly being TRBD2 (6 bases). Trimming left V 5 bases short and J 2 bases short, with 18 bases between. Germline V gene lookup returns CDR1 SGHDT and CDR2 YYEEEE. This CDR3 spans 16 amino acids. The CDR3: CASSSIGDWLTDTQYF. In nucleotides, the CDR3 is TGTGCCAGCAGTAGCATAGGGGACTGGCTCACAGATACGCAGTATTTT. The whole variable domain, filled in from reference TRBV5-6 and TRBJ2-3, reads DAGVTQSPTHLIKTRGQQVTLRCSPKSGHDTVSWYQQALGQGPQFIFQYYEEEERQRGNFPDRFSGHQFPNYSSELNVNALLLGDSALYLCASSSIGDWLTDTQYFGPGTRLTVL.

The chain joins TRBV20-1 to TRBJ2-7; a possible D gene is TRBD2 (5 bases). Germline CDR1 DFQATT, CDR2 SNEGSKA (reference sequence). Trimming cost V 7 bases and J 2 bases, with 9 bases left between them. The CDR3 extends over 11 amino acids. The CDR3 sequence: CSVTNTYEQYF. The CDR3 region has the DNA TGCAGTGTGACTAACACCTACGAGCAGTACTTC.